This TCR beta chain comes out of a study of blood T cell repertoires in COVID-19. Per the germline V gene, CDR1 is SNHLY and CDR2 is FYNNEI. V was cut by 3 bases and J by 3 bases, with 12 bases left in between. The CDR3 runs to 14 residues. Original data processing: It was from reference gene primer amplification that nucleated cell counts were estimated. TCRdb's table, derived via immunoSEQ multiplex PCR, lists solely in-frame clones and lacks some. V, J and clone size derive from that table, while D and trimming were established from the DNA sequence. This sample has about 14,000 clones, with roughly nine tenths found just once.

Material: peripheral blood. The receptor comes from a man aged 45-65 years with active COVID-19. This chain connects TRBV2 to TRBJ2-7, with D perhaps TRBD1 (6 bases). The CDR3 region is CASSDIGQNYEQYF. The CDR3 coding sequence is TGTGCCAGCAGTGATATCGGACAGAACTACGAGCAGTACTTC. The full variable domain, rest sourced from reference TRBV2 and TRBJ2-7, is EPEVTQTPSHQVTQMGQEVILRCVPISNHLYFYWYRQILGQKVEFLVSFYNNEISEKSEIFDDQFSVERPDGSNFTLKIRSTKLEDSAMYFCASSDIGQNYEQYFGPGTRLTVT.